The 18 T cell receptor beta chains given below trace back to one sample, sequenced in a study of vaccination effects on CD4 cells after COVID-19. For these receptors, no antigen is known. Assay: immunoSEQ multiplex PCR; the TCRdb copy retains only in-frame clones and omits some. The table includes 50,000 to 70,000 clones, 55% to 75% detected once. The culture ran for roughly ten days before CD4+ T cells were isolated. Here the sequenced sample was CD4+ T cells from PBMCs cultured without peptide, taken before COVID-19 vaccination. The receptors were gathered from a human donor who had a prior SARS-CoV-2 infection.

The rearrangement uses TRBV9 and TRBJ2-2; D is perhaps TRBD1 (5 bases). Trimming stripped 1 base from V and 6 bases from J, with 13 bases between. Looked up from germline, CDR1 is SGDLS and CDR2 is YYNGEE. There are 15 residues in the CDR3. CDR3 sequence reads: CASSVFHQGPGELFF. CDR3 nucleotides: TGTGCCAGCAGCGTATTCCACCAGGGCCCCGGGGAGCTGTTTTTT.

The gene calls are TRBV12-3 or TRBV12-4 and TRBJ1-5; D call uncertain. Trimming took 4 bases from V and 0 from J, leaving 4 bases between them. This CDR3 spans 13 amino acids. The CDR3 bases are TGTGCCAGCAGTTCATATAGCAATCAGCCCCAGCATTTT. Its protein product is CASSSYSNQPQHF.

This chain connects TRBV6-5 to TRBJ1-5; D is uncertain. Germline values: CDR1 MNHEY, CDR2 SVGAGI. V was shortened by 4 bases and J by 7 bases, with 11 bases between the two germline ends. This CDR3 is built from 13 residues. CDR3 region: CASSSTVVQPQHF. As DNA, the CDR3 is TGTGCCAGCAGTTCTACAGTCGTACAGCCCCAGCATTTT.

The chain carries TRBV21-1 and TRBJ2-1; the table calls TRBD1, which could not be checked here. TRBV21-1 is a pseudogene locus. The CDR3 totals 19 residues. CDR3 in DNA: TGTGCCAGCAGCAAAGTGGGGTGTTCGCTGACAGATTTTTACAATGAGCAGTTCTTC. It specifies CASSKVGCSLTDFYNEQFF.

The chain combines TRBV5-1 with TRBJ1-1; 8 nucleotides match TRBD1. Germline CDR1 SGHRS, CDR2 YFSETQ. Trimming removed 1 base from V and 3 bases from J; junction bases left unmatched: 8. This CDR3 comprises 16 residues. CDR3 nucleotide sequence: TGCGCCAGCAGCTTGAGGGCAGGGGGCTCGGACACTGAAGCTTTCTTT. It encodes CASSLRAGGSDTEAFF.

The V gene is TRBV5-1, the J gene TRBJ2-7; D assignment may be TRBD1 or TRBD2 (5 bases each). Germline V CDR1 and CDR2: SGHRS, YFSETQ. CDR3 length: 17 residues. V lost 1 base and J lost 7, with 24 bases in between. In DNA, the CDR3 is TGCGCCAGCAGCTTGTGGGCGATAGACAGTCCCTCGGGGGAGCAGTACTTC. It encodes CASSLWAIDSPSGEQYF.

The chain joins TRBV7-2 to TRBJ2-2, with D hard to call. Looked up from germline, CDR1 is SGHTA and CDR2 is FQGNSA. The V end lost 2 bases, the J end lost 3 bases, and 10 bases lay between the germline ends. The CDR3 runs 15 residues. CDR3 in amino acids: CASSLSSRYTGELFF. For the CDR3, the DNA is TGTGCCAGCAGCTTATCGTCGCGGTACACCGGGGAGCTGTTTTTT.

The V gene is TRBV7-2, the J gene TRBJ2-1; TRBD2 aligns across 8 bases. There are 15 residues in the CDR3. Germline CDR1 SGHTA, CDR2 FQGNSA. V lost 7 bases and J lost 0; bases outside the gene matches: 5. The CDR3 DNA reads TGTGCCAGCACACTAGCGGTAAGCTCCTACAATGAGCAGTTCTTC. It codes for CASTLAVSSYNEQFF.

This clone was detected once. J is TRBJ2-5 and V is TRBV5-8, with D tentatively TRBD1 (5 bases). CDR3 length equals 13 residues. Trimming removed 4 bases at V and 1 base at J, with 8 bases between. Germline V gene sequence: CDR1 SGHTS, CDR2 YDEGEE. The CDR3, as DNA: TGTGCCAGCAGCCGAGACAGCCAAGAGACCCAGTACTTC. Protein product: CASSRDSQETQYF.

As to this clone: The junction does not match germline at one end; this may be a read error. The chain is built from TRBV11-2 and TRBJ2-1; the D is unclear. Germline CDR1 reads SGHAT; CDR2 reads FQNNGV. This CDR3 is built from 16 residues. CDR3 nucleotide sequence: TGTGCCAGCAACTTAGACGGTCACAGCTCCTACAATGAGCAGTTCTTC. Protein: CASNLDGHSSYNEQFF.

The CDR3: CASSLPTRGTSGKSSYNEQFF. Here the CDR3 DNA reads TGTGCCAGCAGCTTACCAACCCGAGGGACTAGCGGAAAGAGCTCCTACAATGAGCAGTTCTTC. This chain uses TRBV7-3 with TRBJ2-1, with TRBD2 matching 11 bases. Germline lookup yields CDR1 SGHTA and CDR2 FQGTGA. The ends lost 2 bases at V and 0 bases at J; junction bases unmatched: 15. CDR3 length: 21 residues.

Relative to its sample, this clone is medium-sized. V gene TRBV7-6 combines with J gene TRBJ1-3, with 11 bases aligning to TRBD1. The CDR3 runs to 17 residues. After removal of 5 bases from V and 0 bases from J, the junction contained 6 bases not matched to a gene. The V gene's germline CDR1 is SGHVS and CDR2 FNYEAQ. This CDR3 is CASSPGQGAYSGNTIYF. CDR3 DNA: TGTGCCAGCAGCCCCGGACAGGGGGCTTACTCTGGAAACACCATATATTTT.

The chain joins TRBV24-1 to TRBJ2-5, with 9 positions matching TRBD1. The J segment lost 2 bases and the V segment lost 3 bases, leaving 6 bases of the junction unmatched. The germline gives CDR1 KGHDR, CDR2 SFDVKD. The CDR3 is 16 amino acids. Here the CDR3 reads CATSDAGTGQQETQYF. DNA of the CDR3: TGTGCCACCAGTGATGCTGGGACAGGGCAGCAAGAGACCCAGTACTTC.

The chain has TRBV3-1 (or the pseudogene TRBV3-2) and TRBJ1-3, with D uncertain. Trimming left V 4 bases short and J 4 bases short, with 14 bases between. From germline, CDR1 is LGHDT and CDR2 YNNKEL (reference sequence). The CDR3 is 15 amino acids. The CDR3 loop reads CASSLADQEGNTIYF. CDR3 sequence (DNA): TGTGCCAGCAGCCTTGCGGACCAAGAAGGAAACACCATATATTTT.

The chain recombines TRBV5-1 with TRBJ1-2, with TRBD1 matching over 10 bases. Germline V CDR1 and CDR2: SGHRS, YFSETQ. Germline trimming cut 4 bases from V and 1 base from J; bases unmatched to any gene: 4. The CDR3 has 15 amino acids. The CDR3 protein is CASSRDRGLNYGYTF. The CDR3 DNA sequence: TGCGCCAGCAGCAGGGACAGGGGACTTAACTATGGCTACACCTTC.

This chain connects TRBV15 to TRBJ2-7, with D unresolved. The germline V gene has CDR1 LNHNV and CDR2 YYDKDF (reference sequence). Trimming shortened V by 0 bases and J by 2 bases, and 11 bases separated the two germline ends. The CDR3 is 15 amino acids. The CDR3 loop reads CATSREPLGPYEQYF. CDR3 DNA sequence: TGTGCCACCAGCAGAGAACCTCTCGGCCCCTACGAGCAGTACTTC. Complete variable domain (other parts from reference TRBV15 and TRBJ2-7): DAMVIQNPRYQVTQFGKPVTLSCSQTLNHNVMYWYQQKSSQAPKLLFHYYDKDFNNEADTPDNFQSRRPNTSFCFLDIRSPGLGDTAMYLCATSREPLGPYEQYFGPGTRLTVT.

V and J are TRBV21-1 and TRBJ2-3; the table gives TRBD2 as D, unverified against the DNA. TRBV21-1 is annotated as a pseudogene. The length of the CDR3 is 16 residues. CDR3 loop: CASSKGLRGSTDTQYF. The CDR3 DNA sequence: TGTGCCAGCAGCAAAGGCTTGCGGGGTAGCACAGATACGCAGTATTTT.

This chain uses TRBV2 with TRBJ2-1, with a weak D call TRBD1 (6 bases). CDR3 length equals 13 residues. In germline, CDR1 is SNHLY, CDR2 FYNNEI. V was clipped by 6 bases and J by 0 bases, with 6 bases between them. This chain's CDR3 is CASRGASYNEQFF. The CDR3, as DNA: TGTGCCAGCAGGGGGGCCTCCTACAATGAGCAGTTCTTC. Variable domain in full (rest from reference TRBV2 and TRBJ2-1): EPEVTQTPSHQVTQMGQEVILRCVPISNHLYFYWYRQILGQKVEFLVSFYNNEISEKSEIFDDQFSVERPDGSNFTLKIRSTKLEDSAMYFCASRGASYNEQFFGPGTRLTVL.